The clone carrying this T cell receptor beta chain was seen ten or more times. Antigen specificity is unknown. Amplified regions were TCR beta CDR3 sequences from RNA transcripts. TCR CDR3 underwent first-round RT-PCR with the HTBI primer set. TCRdb fed the multiplex PCR reads into MiXCR, producing one record per CDR3 protein. This sample has about 580,000 distinct CDR3 sequences, with approximately 13% found just once. The data were obtained in a study of T cells in Graves' hyperthyroidism and ophthalmopathy. Whole-study results and caveats: Blood held most thyroid clonotypes expanded above 0.001 frequency.

CDR1 is SGHNT and CDR2 is YENEEA in the germline V gene. V was cut by 6 bases and J by 4 bases, with 15 bases left in between. This CDR3 region has 14 residues. Exclusion of patients followed from uncontrolled infection, other autoimmune disease, pregnancy or lactation. Diagnosing involved the use of clinical symptoms, serum thyroxine and TRAb, thyroid ultrasound and orbital computed tomography. The authors took PBMCs from 8.5 to 10 ml fresh peripheral blood. The sequence was obtained from a woman in her twenties or thirties with Graves' hyperthyroidism that later progressed to Graves' ophthalmopathy. The sequencing sample was made of blood. The chain links TRBV11-3 to TRBJ1-1, with no clear D. The CDR3 region is CASSPIASGTEAFF. The CDR3 DNA reads TGTGCCAGCAGTCCTATTGCGAGCGGCACTGAAGCTTTCTTT.